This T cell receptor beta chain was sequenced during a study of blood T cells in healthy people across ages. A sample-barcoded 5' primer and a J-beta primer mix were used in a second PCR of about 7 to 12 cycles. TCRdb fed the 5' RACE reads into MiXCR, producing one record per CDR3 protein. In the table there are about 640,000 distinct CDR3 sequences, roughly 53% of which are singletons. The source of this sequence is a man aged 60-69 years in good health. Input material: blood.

The CDR3 nucleotides are TGTGCCAGCAGCCGGGACAGGGTTTCCTACAATGAGCAGTTCTTC. This gives the protein CASSRDRVSYNEQFF. The chain is built from TRBV3-1 and TRBJ2-1; 9 bases fit TRBD1. Germline CDR1 and CDR2: LGHDT and YNNKEL (reference sequence). Germline trimming cut 4 bases from V and 1 base from J; bases unmatched to any gene: 2. The CDR3 covers 15 residues.